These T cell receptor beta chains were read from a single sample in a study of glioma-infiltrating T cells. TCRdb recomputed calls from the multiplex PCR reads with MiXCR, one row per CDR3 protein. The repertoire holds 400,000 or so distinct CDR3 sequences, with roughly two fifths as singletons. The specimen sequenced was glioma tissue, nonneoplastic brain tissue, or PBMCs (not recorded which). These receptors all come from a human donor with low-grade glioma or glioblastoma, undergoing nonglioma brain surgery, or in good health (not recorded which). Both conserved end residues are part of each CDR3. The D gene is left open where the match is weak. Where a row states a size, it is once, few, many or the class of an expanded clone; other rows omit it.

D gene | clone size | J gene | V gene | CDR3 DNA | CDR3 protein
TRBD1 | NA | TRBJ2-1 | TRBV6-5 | TGTGCCAGCAGACTAGGACAGGAAAGACTTAGGGATGAGCAGTTCTTC | CASRLGQERLRDEQFF
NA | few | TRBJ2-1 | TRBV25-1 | TGTGCCAGCAGTGAGGGCGGACCCTACAATGAGCAGTTCTTC | CASSEGGPYNEQFF
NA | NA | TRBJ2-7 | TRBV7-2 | TGTGCCGGCAGCCCGCCGACAGGGAGGCCCTACGAGCAGTACTTC | CAGSPPTGRPYEQYF
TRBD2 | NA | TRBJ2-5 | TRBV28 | TGTGCCAGCGGTTTTAGACTAGCGGGACAAGAGACCCAGTACTTC | CASGFRLAGQETQYF
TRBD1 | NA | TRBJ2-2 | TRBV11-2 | TGTGCCAGCAGCAGAGGGACAGGGGGCCTCACCGGGGAGCTGTTTTTT | CASSRGTGGLTGELFF
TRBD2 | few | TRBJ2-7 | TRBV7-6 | TGTGCCAGCAGCTCCCAATCTGGGGGGGACTACGAGCAGTACTTC | CASSSQSGGDYEQYF
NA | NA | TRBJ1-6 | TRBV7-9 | TGTGCCAGCAGCTTAGACGGCTATAATTCACCCCTCCACTTT | CASSLDGYNSPLHF
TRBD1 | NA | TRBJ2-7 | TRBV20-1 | TGCAGTGCTAGAGAACCGGACAGGGAACCGTACGAGCAGTACTTC | CSAREPDREPYEQYF
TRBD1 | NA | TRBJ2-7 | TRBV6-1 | TGTGCCAGCAGACAAACAGGGGACGAGCAGTACTTC | CASRQTGDEQYF
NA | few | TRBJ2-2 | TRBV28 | TGTGCCAGCAGTCCCCTTAGACATGCGAACACCGGGGAGCTGTTTTTT | CASSPLRHANTGELFF
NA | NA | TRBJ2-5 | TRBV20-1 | TGCAGTGCTAGAGATCGCCGGGGCACGTCCGGTACCAAGTACTTC | CSARDRRGTSGTKYF
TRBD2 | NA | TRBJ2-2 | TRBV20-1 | TGCAGTGCTAGAGCCCGGGGACTAGCGCGGAGGGGCGGGGAGCTGTTTTTT | CSARARGLARRGGELFF
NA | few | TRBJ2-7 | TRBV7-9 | TGTGCCAGCAGCTTGTCTTCAGGTGGGGGTAACGAGCAGTACTTC | CASSLSSGGGNEQYF
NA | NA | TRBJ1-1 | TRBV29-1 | TGCAGCACAAGCGACACTGAAGCTTTCTTT | CSTSDTEAFF
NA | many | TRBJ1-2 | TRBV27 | TGTGCCAGCAGTTATGGGCCGACCTATGGCTACACCTTC | CASSYGPTYGYTF
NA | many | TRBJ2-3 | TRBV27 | TGTGCCAGCAGTTTATGGGCTCCTCCCACAGATACGCAGTATTTT | CASSLWAPPTDTQYF
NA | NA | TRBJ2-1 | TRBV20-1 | TGCAGTGCTGGCCCCCTCTCGGATTTATCCTACAATGAGCAGTTCTTC | CSAGPLSDLSYNEQFF
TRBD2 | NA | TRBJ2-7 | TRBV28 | TGTGCCAGCAGTCCGGGTGGCGGCCTAGCGGGGGGAACGTGGCAGTACTTC | CASSPGGGLAGGTWQYF
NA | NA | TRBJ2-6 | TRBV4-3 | TGCGCCAGCAGCCCCTTCGGGTTGGGATCTGGGGCCAACGTCCTGACTTTC | CASSPFGLGSGANVLTF
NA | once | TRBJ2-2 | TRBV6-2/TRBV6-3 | TGTGCCAGCAATACGGCCGGGGAGCTGTCTTTT | CASNTAGELSF
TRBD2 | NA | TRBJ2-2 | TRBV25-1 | TGTGCCAGCAGTGAATCGCTAGCGGGGGGGACCGGGAAGCTGTTTTTT | CASSESLAGGTGKLFF
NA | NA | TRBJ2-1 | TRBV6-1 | TGTGCCAGCAGTCGGTTAACCTCCTACAATGAGCAGTTCTTC | CASSRLTSYNEQFF
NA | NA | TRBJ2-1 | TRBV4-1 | TGCGCCAGCAGCTTTCGATTGTCCCAGCTTGAGCAGTTCTTC | CASSFRLSQLEQFF
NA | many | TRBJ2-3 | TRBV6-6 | TGTGCCAGCAGTTACTCATTCACTAGCAGAGCCACAGATACGCAGTATTTT | CASSYSFTSRATDTQYF
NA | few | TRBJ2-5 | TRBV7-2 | TGTGCCAGCAGCCCATCCCGGGAGACCCAGTACTTC | CASSPSRETQYF
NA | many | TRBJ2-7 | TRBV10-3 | TGTGCCATCAGTGAGCCCGCTCGGTTTGTAGGGGAGCAGTACTTC | CAISEPARFVGEQYF
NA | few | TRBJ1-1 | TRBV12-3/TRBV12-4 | TGTGCCAGCAGTCCCCCCCGCGGGTACACTGAAGCTTTCTTT | CASSPPRGYTEAFF
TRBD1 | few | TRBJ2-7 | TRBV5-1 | TGCGCCAGCAGCTACCGGGACAGGAGCTACGAGCAGTACTTC | CASSYRDRSYEQYF
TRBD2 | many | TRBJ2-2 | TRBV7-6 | TGTGCCAGCAGCTTACAGCAACTAGCGGGAGTCGCCGGGGAGCTGTTTTTT | CASSLQQLAGVAGELFF
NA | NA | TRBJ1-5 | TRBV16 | TGTGCCAGCAGACTTGGGGGGTCAAATCAGCCCCAGCATTTT | CASRLGGSNQPQHF
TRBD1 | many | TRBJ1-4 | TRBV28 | TGTGCCAGCCAAGGGACAGCCTTTTTTCGTGCAACTAATGAAAAACTGTTTTTT | CASQGTAFFRATNEKLFF
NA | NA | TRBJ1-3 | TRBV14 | TGTGCCAGCAGCCACCGGGGGGCAGGAAACACCATATATTTT | CASSHRGAGNTIYF
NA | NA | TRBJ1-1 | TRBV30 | TGTGCCTGGGAGCGAGGGCTACTCCTCACTGAAGCTTTCTTT | CAWERGLLLTEAFF
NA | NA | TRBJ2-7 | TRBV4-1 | TGCGCCAGCAGCCAAGTCCGCGGGCTCGAGCAGTACTTC | CASSQVRGLEQYF
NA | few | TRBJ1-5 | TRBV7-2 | TGTGCCAGCAGCTTAGACCGCGACAATCAGCCCCAGCATTTT | CASSLDRDNQPQHF
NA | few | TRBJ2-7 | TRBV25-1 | TGTGCCAGCAGTGAAGTTGGGGTGCGTGAGCAGTACTTC | CASSEVGVREQYF
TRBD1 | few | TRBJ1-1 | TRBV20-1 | TGCAGTGCTCAACCAGGGGGGAACACTGAAGCTTTCTTT | CSAQPGGNTEAFF
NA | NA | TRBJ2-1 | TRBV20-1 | TGCAGTGCTAGCGGGATCCACATAGAGCAGTTCTTC | CSASGIHIEQFF
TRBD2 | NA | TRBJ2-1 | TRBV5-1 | TGCGCCAGCAGCTTGTTTCCTACTAGCGGGAGCCGGTCTTCGGTCTACAATGAGCAGTTCTTC | CASSLFPTSGSRSSVYNEQFF
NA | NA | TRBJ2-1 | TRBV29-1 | TGCAGCGTTGAAGAAGGCGGTAGTGAGCAGTTCTTC | CSVEEGGSEQFF
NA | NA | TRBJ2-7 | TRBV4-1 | TGCGCCAGCAGCCAAATGGCGTCAGACGAGCAGTACTTC | CASSQMASDEQYF
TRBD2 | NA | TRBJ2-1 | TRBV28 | TGTGCCAGCAGTCCCATGTTCGGGAGGATGAATGAGCAGTTCTTC | CASSPMFGRMNEQFF
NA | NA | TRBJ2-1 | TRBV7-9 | TGTGCCAGCAGCTTCGGGCTAACGACCTACAATGAGCAGTTCTTC | CASSFGLTTYNEQFF
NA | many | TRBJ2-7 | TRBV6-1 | TGTGCCAGCAGTGAAGGTCCGGGGGGCACCTACGAGCAGTACTTC | CASSEGPGGTYEQYF
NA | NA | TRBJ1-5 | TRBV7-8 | TGTGCCAGCAGCTTAGGCAGGATTAGCAATCAGCCCCAGCATTTT | CASSLGRISNQPQHF